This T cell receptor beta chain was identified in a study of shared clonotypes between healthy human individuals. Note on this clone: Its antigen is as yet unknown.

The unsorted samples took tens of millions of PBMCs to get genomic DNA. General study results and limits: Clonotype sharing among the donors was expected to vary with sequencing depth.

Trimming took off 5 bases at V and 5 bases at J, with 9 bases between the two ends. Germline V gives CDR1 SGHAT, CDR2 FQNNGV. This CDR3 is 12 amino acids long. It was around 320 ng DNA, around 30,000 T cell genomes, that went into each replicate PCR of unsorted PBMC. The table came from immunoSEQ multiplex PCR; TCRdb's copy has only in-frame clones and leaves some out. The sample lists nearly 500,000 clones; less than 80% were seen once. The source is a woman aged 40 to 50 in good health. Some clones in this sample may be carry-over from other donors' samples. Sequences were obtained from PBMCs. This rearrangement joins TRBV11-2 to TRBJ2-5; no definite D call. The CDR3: CASSPVRETQYF. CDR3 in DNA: TGTGCCAGCAGCCCCGTGAGGGAGACCCAGTACTTC.